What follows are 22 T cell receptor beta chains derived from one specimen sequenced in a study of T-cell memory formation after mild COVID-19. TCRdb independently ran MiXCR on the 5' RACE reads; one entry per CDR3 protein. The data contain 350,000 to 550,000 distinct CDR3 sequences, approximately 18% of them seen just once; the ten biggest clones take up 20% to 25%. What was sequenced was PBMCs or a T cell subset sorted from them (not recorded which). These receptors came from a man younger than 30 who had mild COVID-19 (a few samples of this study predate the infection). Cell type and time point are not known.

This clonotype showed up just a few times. CDR3 nucleotides: TGTGCCAGCAGCCCCGGGACAGGAGAAGATACGCAGTATTTT. Protein sequence: CASSPGTGEDTQYF. J is TRBJ2-3 and V is TRBV6-5; 8 bases fit TRBD1. This CDR3 has 14 residues. The germline CDR1 and CDR2 sequences are MNHEY and SVGAGI. Trimming took 6 bases from V and 5 from J; bases not matched to a gene: 7.

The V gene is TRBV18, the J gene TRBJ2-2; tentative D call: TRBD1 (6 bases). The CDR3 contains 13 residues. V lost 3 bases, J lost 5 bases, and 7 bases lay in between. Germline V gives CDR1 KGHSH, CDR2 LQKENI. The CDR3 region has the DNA TGTGCCAGCTCACCTGACAGGACCGGGGAGCTGTTTTTT. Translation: CASSPDRTGELFF.

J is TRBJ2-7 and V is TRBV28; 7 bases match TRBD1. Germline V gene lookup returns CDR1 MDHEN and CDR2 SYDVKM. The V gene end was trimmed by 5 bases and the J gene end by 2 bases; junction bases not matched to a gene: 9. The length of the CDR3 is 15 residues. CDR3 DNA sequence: TGTGCCAGCAGTCGTACACAGGGGACCCCCTACGAGCAGTACGTC. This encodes CASSRTQGTPYEQYV.

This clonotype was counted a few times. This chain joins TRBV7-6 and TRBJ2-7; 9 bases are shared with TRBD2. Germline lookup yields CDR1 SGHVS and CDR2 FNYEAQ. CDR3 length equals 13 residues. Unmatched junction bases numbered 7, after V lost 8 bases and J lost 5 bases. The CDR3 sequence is CASGRGLADEQYF. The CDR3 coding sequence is TGTGCCAGCGGCCGGGGACTAGCCGACGAGCAGTACTTC. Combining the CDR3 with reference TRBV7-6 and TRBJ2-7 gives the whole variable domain GAGVSQSPRYKVTKRGQDVALRCDPISGHVSLYWYRQALGQGPEFLTYFNYEAQQDKSGLPNDRFSAERPEGSISTLTIQRTEQRDSAMYRCASGRGLADEQYFGPGTRLTVT.

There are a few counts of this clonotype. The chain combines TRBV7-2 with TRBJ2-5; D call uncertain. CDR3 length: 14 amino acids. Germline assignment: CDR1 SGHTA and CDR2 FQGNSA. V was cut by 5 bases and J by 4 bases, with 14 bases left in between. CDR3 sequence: CASSRAPQGETQYF. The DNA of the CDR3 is TGTGCCAGCAGCCGGGCCCCGCAAGGAGAGACCCAGTACTTC. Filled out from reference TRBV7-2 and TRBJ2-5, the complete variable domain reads GAGVSQSPSNKVTEKGKDVELRCDPISGHTALYWYRQSLGQGLEFLIYFQGNSAPDKSGLPSDRFSAERTGGSVSTLTIQRTQQEDSAVYLCASSRAPQGETQYFGPGTRLLVL.

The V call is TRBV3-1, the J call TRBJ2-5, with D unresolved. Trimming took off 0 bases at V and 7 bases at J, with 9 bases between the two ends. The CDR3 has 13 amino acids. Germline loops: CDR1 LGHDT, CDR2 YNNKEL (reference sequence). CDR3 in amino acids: CASSQDVRGTQYF. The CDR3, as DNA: TGTGCCAGCAGCCAAGACGTGAGAGGGACCCAGTACTTC.

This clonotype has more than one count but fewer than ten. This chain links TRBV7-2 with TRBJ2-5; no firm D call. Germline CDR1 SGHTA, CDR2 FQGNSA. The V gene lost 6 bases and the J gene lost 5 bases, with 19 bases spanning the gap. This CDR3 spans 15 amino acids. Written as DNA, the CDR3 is TGTGCCAGCAGTTTTAGGAACGGCGGAGTGGAGACCCAGTACTTC. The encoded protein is CASSFRNGGVETQYF.

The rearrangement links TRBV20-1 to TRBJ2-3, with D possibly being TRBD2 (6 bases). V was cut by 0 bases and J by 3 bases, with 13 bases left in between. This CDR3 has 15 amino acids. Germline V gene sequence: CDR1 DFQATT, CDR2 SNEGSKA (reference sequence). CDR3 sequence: CSARDPGGITDTQYF. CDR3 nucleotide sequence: TGCAGTGCTAGAGATCCCGGGGGTATTACAGATACGCAGTATTTT.

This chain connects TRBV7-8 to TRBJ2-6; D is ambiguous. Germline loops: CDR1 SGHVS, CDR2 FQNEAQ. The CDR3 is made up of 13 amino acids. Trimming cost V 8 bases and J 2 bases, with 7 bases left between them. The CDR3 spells CASPLTGANVLTF. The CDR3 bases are TGTGCCAGCCCACTTACTGGGGCCAACGTCCTGACTTTC.

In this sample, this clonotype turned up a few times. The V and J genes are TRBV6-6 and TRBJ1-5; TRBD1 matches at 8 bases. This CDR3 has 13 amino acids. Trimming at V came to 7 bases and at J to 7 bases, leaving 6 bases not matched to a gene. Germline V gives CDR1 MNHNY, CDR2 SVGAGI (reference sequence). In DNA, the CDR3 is TGTGCCAGCAATCCGACAGGGGTCCAGCCCCAGCATTTT. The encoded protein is CASNPTGVQPQHF.

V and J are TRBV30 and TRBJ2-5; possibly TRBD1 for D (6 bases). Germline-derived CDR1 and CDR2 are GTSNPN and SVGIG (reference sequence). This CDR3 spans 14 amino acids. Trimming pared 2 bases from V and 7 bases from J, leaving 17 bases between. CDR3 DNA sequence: TGTGCCTGGAGTATGTCAGGGGCGAGGGGGACCCAGTACTTC. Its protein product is CAWSMSGARGTQYF.

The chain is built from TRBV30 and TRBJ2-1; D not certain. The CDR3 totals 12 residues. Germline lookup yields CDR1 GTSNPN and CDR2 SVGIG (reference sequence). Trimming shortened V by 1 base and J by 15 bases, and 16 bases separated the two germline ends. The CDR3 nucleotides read TGTGCCTGGAGTGACGGCACTTCCGCCCGGTTCTTC. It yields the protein CAWSDGTSARFF. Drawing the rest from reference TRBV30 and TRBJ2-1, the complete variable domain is SQTIHQWPATLVQPVGSPLSLECTVEGTSNPNLYWYRQAAGRGLQLLFYSVGIGQISSEVPQNLSASRPQDRQFILSSKKLLLSDSGFYLCAWSDGTSARFFGPGTRLTVL.

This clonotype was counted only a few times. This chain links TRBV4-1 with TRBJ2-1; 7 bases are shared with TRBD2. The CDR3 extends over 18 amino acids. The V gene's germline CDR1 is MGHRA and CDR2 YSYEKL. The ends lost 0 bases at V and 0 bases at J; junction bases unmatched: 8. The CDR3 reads CASSQDGSGGSSYNEQFF. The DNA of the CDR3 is TGCGCCAGCAGCCAAGATGGCTCCGGGGGGAGCTCCTACAATGAGCAGTTCTTC.

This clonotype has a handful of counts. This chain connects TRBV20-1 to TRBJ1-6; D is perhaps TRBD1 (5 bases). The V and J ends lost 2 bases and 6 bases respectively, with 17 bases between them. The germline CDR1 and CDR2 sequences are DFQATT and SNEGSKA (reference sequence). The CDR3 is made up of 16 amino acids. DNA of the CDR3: TGCAGTGCTAGAAGGGCAGGGAGTAGACTTAATTCACCCCTCCACTTT. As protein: CSARRAGSRLNSPLHF.

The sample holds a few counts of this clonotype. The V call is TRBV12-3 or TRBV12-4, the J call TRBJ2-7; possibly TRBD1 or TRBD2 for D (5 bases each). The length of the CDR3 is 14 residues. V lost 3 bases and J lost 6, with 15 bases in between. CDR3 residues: CASSFRLGVAEQYF. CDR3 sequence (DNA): TGTGCCAGCAGTTTCCGCCTGGGGGTAGCCGAGCAGTACTTC.

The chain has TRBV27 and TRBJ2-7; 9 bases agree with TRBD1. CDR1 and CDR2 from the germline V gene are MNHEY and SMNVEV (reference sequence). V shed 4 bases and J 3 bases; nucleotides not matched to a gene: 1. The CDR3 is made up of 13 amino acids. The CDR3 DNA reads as TGTGCCAGCAGTTGGGGACAGGGCTACGAGCAGTACGTC. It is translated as CASSWGQGYEQYV.

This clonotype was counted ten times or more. In DNA, the CDR3 is TGTGCCAGCTCACAAACCGTGGCAGCGAACACTGAAGCTTTCTTT. As protein: CASSQTVAANTEAFF. This chain joins TRBV18 and TRBJ1-1, with D unclear. CDR3 length: 15 residues. CDR1 is KGHSH and CDR2 is LQKENI in the germline V gene. V was trimmed by 4 bases and J by 1 base, leaving 13 bases between them.

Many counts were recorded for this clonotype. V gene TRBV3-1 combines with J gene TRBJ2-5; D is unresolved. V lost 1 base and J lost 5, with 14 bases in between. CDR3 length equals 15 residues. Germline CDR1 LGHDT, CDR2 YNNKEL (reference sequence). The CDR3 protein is CASSQGEVAVETQYF. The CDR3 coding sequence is TGTGCCAGCAGCCAAGGAGAGGTAGCCGTCGAGACCCAGTACTTC.

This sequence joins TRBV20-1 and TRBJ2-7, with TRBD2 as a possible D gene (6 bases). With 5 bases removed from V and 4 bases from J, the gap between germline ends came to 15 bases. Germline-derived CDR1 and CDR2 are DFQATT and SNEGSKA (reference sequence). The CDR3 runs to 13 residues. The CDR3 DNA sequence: TGCAGTGCTCCGGCCGGGGGTCTTTACGAGCAGTACTTC. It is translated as CSAPAGGLYEQYF.

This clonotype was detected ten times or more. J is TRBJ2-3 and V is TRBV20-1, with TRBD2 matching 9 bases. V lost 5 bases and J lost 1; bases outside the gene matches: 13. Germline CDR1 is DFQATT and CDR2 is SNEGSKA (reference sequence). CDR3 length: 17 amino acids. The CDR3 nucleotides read TGCAGTGCTGGAAGGGGAGATAGCGGGGGAGGCACAGATACGCAGTATTTT. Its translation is CSAGRGDSGGGTDTQYF.

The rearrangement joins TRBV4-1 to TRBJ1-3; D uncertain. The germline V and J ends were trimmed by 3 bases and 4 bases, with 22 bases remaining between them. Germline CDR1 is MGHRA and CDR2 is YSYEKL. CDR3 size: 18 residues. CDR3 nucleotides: TGCGCCAGCAGCCACGCCTTGACGGGCCTAAGGGTCGGAAACACCATATATTTT. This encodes CASSHALTGLRVGNTIYF.

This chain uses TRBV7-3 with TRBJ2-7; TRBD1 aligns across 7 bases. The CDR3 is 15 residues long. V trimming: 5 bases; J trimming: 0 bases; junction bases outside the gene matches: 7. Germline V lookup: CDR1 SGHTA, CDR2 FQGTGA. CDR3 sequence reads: CASSPGQIISYEQYF. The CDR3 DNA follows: TGTGCCAGCAGCCCGGGACAGATAATCTCCTACGAGCAGTACTTC. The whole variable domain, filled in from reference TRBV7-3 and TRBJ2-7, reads GAGVSQTPSNKVTEKGKYVELRCDPISGHTALYWYRQSLGQGPEFLIYFQGTGAADDSGLPNDRFFAVRPEGSVSTLKIQRTERGDSAVYLCASSPGQIISYEQYFGPGTRLTVT.